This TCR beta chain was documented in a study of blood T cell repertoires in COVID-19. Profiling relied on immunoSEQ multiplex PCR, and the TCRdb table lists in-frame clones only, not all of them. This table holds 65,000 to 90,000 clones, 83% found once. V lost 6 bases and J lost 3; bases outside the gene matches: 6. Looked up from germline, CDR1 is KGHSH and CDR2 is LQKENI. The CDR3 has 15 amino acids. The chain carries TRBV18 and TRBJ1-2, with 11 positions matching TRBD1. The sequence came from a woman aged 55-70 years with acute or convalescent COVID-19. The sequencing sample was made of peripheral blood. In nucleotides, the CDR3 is TGTGCCAGCTCGCCAGGACAGGGGGCTGACTATGGCTACACCTTC. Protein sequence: CASSPGQGADYGYTF.